The 10 T cell receptor beta chains listed next were all sequenced from one sample in a study of blood T cell repertoires in COVID-19. Profiling relied on immunoSEQ multiplex PCR, and the TCRdb table lists in-frame clones only, not all of them. The table has more than 300,000 clones, around 90% seen once. Sequencing was done on a sample of peripheral blood. The receptor set was obtained from a man between 18 and 29 years old who had recovered from COVID-19.

The chain carries TRBV6-5 and TRBJ2-7, with D possibly TRBD1 on 5 matching bases. The CDR3 has 14 amino acids. Germline CDR1 is MNHEY and CDR2 is SVGAGI. The germline V and J ends were trimmed by 4 bases and 2 bases, with 12 bases remaining between them. In DNA, the CDR3 is TGTGCCAGCAGTTCCCGACAGAATCCCTACGAGCAGTACTTC. As protein: CASSSRQNPYEQYF.

V is TRBV7-8 and J is TRBJ1-6; TRBD1 aligns across 12 bases. Germline trimming cut 4 bases from V and 8 bases from J; bases unmatched to any gene: 6. In germline, CDR1 is SGHVS, CDR2 FQNEAQ. The CDR3 spans 16 residues. The CDR3 reads CASSWGQGAAYSPLHF. The CDR3 nucleotides read TGTGCCAGCAGCTGGGGACAGGGGGCTGCTTATTCACCCCTCCACTTT.

The chain combines TRBV6-6 with TRBJ2-7; tentatively, D is TRBD1 (6 bases). This CDR3 has 16 amino acids. In germline, CDR1 is MNHNY, CDR2 SVGAGI (reference sequence). The ends were cut back, 5 bases at V and 1 base at J, with 18 bases in the middle. The CDR3, as DNA: TGTGCCAGCAGTCCGTACCCCAGGGGCCGTTCCTACGAGCAGTACTTC. This encodes CASSPYPRGRSYEQYF.

The chain uses TRBV11-2 and TRBJ2-3; 7 positions agree with TRBD2. The V segment lost 3 bases and the J segment 1 base; nucleotides outside the gene matches: 1. The CDR3 has 14 residues. Per the germline V gene, CDR1 is SGHAT and CDR2 is FQNNGV. The chain's CDR3 is CASSLGGGTDTQYF. Here the CDR3 DNA reads TGTGCCAGCAGCTTGGGGGGGGGCACAGATACGCAGTATTTT.

The V and J genes are TRBV7-2 and TRBJ2-3; D call uncertain. Trimming pared 5 bases from V and 2 bases from J, leaving 5 bases between. Germline lookup yields CDR1 SGHTA and CDR2 FQGNSA. CDR3 length equals 12 residues. CDR3 protein: CASSPNTDTQYF. CDR3 sequence (DNA): TGTGCCAGCAGCCCCAACACAGATACGCAGTATTTT.

The chain is built from TRBV25-1 and TRBJ1-1, with D possibly matching TRBD1 (5 bases). Trimming shortened V by 6 bases and J by 3 bases, and 14 bases separated the two germline ends. In germline, CDR1 is MGHDK, CDR2 SYGVNS. CDR3 length: 14 amino acids. The CDR3 coding sequence is TGTGCCAGCAGCCGGTGGGGGGAGGACACTGAAGCTTTCTTT. Protein product: CASSRWGEDTEAFF.

In its sample, this clone was seen once. The chain is built from TRBV5-1 and TRBJ2-6, with TRBD2 as a possible D gene (5 bases). CDR3 length equals 15 residues. In germline, CDR1 is SGHRS, CDR2 YFSETQ. V lost 4 bases to trimming and J lost 0 bases, with 8 bases between them. CDR3 sequence: CASSGLVSGANVLTF. DNA of the CDR3: TGCGCCAGCAGCGGACTCGTCTCTGGGGCCAACGTCCTGACTTTC.

J is TRBJ2-2 and V is TRBV7-2, with TRBD1 as a possible D gene (7 bases). This CDR3 has 15 amino acids. Germline V gene sequence: CDR1 SGHTA, CDR2 FQGNSA. With 1 base removed from V and 6 bases from J, the gap between germline ends came to 12 bases. The CDR3 here is CASSLVPGGSGELFF. CDR3 in DNA: TGTGCCAGCAGCTTAGTCCCAGGGGGGTCCGGGGAGCTGTTTTTT.

The V gene is TRBV19, the J gene TRBJ2-7; 16 bases match TRBD2. Trimming at V came to 4 bases and at J to 4 bases, leaving 4 bases not matched to a gene. The CDR3 is 16 residues long. Germline assignment: CDR1 LNHDA and CDR2 SQIVND (reference sequence). The CDR3 loop is CASSTGLAGGIYEQYF. CDR3 DNA: TGTGCCAGTAGTACGGGACTAGCGGGAGGGATATACGAGCAGTACTTC.

The chain joins TRBV27 to TRBJ1-5; D not certain. The CDR3 runs 13 residues. CDR1 and CDR2 from the germline V gene are MNHEY and SMNVEV (reference sequence). The V gene lost 3 bases and the J gene lost 4 bases, with 7 bases spanning the gap. In DNA, the CDR3 is TGTGCCAGCAGTTTTACGGGGAATCAGCCCCAGCATTTT. Protein product: CASSFTGNQPQHF.